The T cell receptor beta chain under discussion was sequenced for a study of blood T cell dynamics during melanoma immunotherapy. Remarks on this clone: As yet, its antigen is unknown.

V shed 1 base and J shed 2 bases, with 8 bases lying between them. CDR1 is SGHVS, CDR2 FQNEAQ, per germline. The CDR3 is 14 residues long. Repertoires were generated with immunoSEQ multiplex PCR, while TCRdb's copy carries only in-frame clones and drops some. The sample lists 15,000 or so clones, about 94% occurring once. Study-level findings and limits: It remained unknown if the driving T cell clones were melanoma-specific.

Time point meaning: week 3, after first cycle of checkpoint inhibitor. The sample here was effector memory CD8+ T cells from blood, taken from a patient treated with checkpoint blockade. This clonotype originated in a human donor with melanoma. The chain employs TRBV7-8 and TRBJ2-5, with D unclear. In nucleotides, the CDR3 is TGTGCCAGCAGCTTAGTTCCACAACAAGAGACCCAGTACTTC. Amino acids: CASSLVPQQETQYF.